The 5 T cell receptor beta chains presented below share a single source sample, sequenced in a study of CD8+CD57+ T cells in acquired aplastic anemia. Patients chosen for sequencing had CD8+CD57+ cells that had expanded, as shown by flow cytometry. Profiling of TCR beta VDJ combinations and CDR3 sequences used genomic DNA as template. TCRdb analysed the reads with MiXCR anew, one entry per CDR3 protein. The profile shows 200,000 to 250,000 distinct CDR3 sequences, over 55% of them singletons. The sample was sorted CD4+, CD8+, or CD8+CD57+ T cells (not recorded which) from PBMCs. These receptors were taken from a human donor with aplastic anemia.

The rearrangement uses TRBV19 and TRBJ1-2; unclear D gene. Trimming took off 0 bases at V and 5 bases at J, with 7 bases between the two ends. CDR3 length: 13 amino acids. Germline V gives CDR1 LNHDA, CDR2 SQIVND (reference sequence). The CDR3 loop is CASSIEAAYGYTF. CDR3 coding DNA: TGTGCCAGTAGTATAGAGGCGGCGTATGGCTACACCTTC.

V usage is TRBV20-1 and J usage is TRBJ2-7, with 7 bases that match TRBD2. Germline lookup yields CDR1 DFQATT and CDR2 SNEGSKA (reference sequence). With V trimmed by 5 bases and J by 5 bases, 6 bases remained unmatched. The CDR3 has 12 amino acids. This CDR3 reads CSARGSPHEQYF. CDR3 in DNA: TGCAGTGCTCGCGGGAGTCCCCACGAGCAGTACTTC.

CDR3 sequence: CASSSKHMTGSAISYTF. Written as DNA, the CDR3 is TGTGCCAGCAGTTCAAAACATATGACAGGATCCGCTATAAGCTACACCTTC. The chain is built from TRBV12-3 or TRBV12-4 and TRBJ1-2; tentative D call: TRBD1 (6 bases). Trimming shortened V by 4 bases and J by 9 bases, and 27 bases separated the two germline ends. The length of the CDR3 is 17 residues.

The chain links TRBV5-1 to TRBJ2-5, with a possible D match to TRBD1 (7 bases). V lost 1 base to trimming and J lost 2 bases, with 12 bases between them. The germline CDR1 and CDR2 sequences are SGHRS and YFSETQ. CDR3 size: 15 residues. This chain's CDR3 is CASSLSPGGQETQYF. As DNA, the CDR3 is TGCGCCAGCAGCTTGTCTCCAGGGGGGCAAGAGACCCAGTACTTC.

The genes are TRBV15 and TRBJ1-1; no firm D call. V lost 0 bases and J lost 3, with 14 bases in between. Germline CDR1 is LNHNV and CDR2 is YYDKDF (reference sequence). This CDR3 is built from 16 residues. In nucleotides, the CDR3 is TGTGCCACCAGCAGAGATAGGAACATCGGCGACACTGAAGCTTTCTTT. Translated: CATSRDRNIGDTEAFF. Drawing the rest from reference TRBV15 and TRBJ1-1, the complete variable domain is DAMVIQNPRYQVTQFGKPVTLSCSQTLNHNVMYWYQQKSSQAPKLLFHYYDKDFNNEADTPDNFQSRRPNTSFCFLDIRSPGLGDTAMYLCATSRDRNIGDTEAFFGQGTRLTVV.